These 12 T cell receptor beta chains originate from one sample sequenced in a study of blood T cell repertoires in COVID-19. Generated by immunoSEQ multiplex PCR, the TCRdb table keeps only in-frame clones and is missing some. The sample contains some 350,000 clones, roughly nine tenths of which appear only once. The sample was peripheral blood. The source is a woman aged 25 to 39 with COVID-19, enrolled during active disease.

For the CDR3, the DNA is TGCGCCAGCAGCCTTGGGAGGGAGGCGGTCAATGAGCAGTTCTTC. It specifies CASSLGREAVNEQFF. The V call is TRBV4-1, the J call TRBJ2-1, with TRBD2 identical over 7 bases. With V trimmed by 4 bases and J by 6 bases, 9 bases remained unmatched. Germline values: CDR1 MGHRA, CDR2 YSYEKL. This CDR3 has 15 residues.

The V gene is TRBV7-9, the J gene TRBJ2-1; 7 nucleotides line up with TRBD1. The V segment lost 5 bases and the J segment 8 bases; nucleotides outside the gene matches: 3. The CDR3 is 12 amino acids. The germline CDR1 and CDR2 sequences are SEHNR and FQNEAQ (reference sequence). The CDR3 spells CASSPDRDEQFF. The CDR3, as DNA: TGTGCCAGCAGCCCCGACAGGGATGAGCAGTTCTTC.

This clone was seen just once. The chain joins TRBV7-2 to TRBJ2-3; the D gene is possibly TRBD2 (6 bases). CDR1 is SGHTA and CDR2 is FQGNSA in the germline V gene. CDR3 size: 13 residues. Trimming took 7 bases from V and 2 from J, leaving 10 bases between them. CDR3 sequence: CASKTSNTDTQYF. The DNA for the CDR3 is TGTGCCAGCAAAACTAGCAACACAGATACGCAGTATTTT. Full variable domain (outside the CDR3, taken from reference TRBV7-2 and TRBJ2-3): GAGVSQSPSNKVTEKGKDVELRCDPISGHTALYWYRQSLGQGLEFLIYFQGNSAPDKSGLPSDRFSAERTGGSVSTLTIQRTQQEDSAVYLCASKTSNTDTQYFGPGTRLTVL.

CDR3 sequence reads: CAVGTGLAGISSYNEQFF. DNA for the CDR3: TGTGCCGTTGGGACGGGACTAGCGGGGATTAGCTCCTACAATGAGCAGTTCTTC. This chain uses TRBV28 with TRBJ2-1, with 13 positions matching TRBD2. The CDR3 totals 18 residues. V trimming: 11 bases; J trimming: 0 bases; junction bases outside the gene matches: 13. From germline, CDR1 is MDHEN and CDR2 SYDVKM.

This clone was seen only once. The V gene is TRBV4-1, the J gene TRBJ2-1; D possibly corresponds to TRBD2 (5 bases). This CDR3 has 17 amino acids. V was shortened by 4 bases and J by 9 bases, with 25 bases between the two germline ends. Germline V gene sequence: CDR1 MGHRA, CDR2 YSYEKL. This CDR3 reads CASSPKVSGGWSSEQFF. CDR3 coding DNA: TGCGCCAGCAGCCCGAAGGTGAGCGGAGGCTGGAGCAGTGAGCAGTTCTTC.

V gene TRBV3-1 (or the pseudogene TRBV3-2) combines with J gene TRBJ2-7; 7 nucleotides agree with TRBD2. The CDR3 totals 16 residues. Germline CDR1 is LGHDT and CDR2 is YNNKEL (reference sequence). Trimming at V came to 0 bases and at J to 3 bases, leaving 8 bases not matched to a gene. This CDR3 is CASSQDFAGVNYEQYV. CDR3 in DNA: TGTGCCAGCAGCCAAGACTTTGCGGGAGTAAACTACGAGCAGTACGTC.

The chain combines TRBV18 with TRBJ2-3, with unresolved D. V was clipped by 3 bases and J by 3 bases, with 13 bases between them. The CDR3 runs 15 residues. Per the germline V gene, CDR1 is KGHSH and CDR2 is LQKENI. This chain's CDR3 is CASSPLVAATDTQYF. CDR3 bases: TGTGCCAGCTCACCGTTGGTCGCCGCGACAGATACGCAGTATTTT.

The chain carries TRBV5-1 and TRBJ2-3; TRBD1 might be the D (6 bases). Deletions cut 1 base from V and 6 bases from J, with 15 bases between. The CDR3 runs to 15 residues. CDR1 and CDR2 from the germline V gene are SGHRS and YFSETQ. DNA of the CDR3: TGCGCCAGCAGCTTGACCCAGAACAGGGTCGATACGCAGTATTTT. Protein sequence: CASSLTQNRVDTQYF.

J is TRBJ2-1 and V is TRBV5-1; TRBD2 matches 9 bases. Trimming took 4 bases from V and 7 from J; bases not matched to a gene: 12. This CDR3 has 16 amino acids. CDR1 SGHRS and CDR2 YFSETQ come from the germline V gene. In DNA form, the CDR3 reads TGCGCCAGCAGCAGGGGTAGCGGGAGTCAGGGGAATGAGCAGTTCTTC. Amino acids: CASSRGSGSQGNEQFF.

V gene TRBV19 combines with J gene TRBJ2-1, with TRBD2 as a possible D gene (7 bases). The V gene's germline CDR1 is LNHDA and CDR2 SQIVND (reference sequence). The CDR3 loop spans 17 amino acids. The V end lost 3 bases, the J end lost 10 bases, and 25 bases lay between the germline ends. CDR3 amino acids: CASSIGGLGGGGLEQFF. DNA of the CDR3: TGTGCCAGTAGTATTGGGGGCCTTGGCGGGGGTGGCTTGGAGCAGTTCTTC.

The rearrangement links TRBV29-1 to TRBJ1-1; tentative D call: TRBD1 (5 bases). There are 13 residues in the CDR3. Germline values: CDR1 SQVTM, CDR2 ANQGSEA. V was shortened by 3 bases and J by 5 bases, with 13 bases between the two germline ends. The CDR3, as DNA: TGCAGCGTTGATCCAGGGAAGGCGACTGAAGCTTTCTTT. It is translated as CSVDPGKATEAFF.

CDR3 in DNA: TGTGCCACCAGCAGGGGGACAGCCTTAGCCAAAAACATTCAGTACTTC. This encodes CATSRGTALAKNIQYF. The chain combines TRBV15 with TRBJ2-4, with 7 bases identical to TRBD1. This CDR3 contains 16 residues. Germline lookup yields CDR1 LNHNV and CDR2 YYDKDF (reference sequence). Trimming cost V 3 bases and J 0 bases; bases outside gene matches: 5.